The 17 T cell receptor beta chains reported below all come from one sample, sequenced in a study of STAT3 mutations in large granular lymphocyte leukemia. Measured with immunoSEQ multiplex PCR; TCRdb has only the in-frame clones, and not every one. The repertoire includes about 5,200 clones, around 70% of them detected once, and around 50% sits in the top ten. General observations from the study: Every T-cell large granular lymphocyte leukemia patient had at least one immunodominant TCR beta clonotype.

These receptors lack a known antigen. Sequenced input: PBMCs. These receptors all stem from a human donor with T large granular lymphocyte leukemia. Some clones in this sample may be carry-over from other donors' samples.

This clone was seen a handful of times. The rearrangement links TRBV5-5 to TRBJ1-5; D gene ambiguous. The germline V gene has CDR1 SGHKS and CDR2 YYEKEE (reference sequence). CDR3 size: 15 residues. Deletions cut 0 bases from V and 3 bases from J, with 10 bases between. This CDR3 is CASSLAAGINQPQHF. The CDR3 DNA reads TGTGCCAGCAGCTTGGCCGCGGGGATCAATCAGCCCCAGCATTTT.

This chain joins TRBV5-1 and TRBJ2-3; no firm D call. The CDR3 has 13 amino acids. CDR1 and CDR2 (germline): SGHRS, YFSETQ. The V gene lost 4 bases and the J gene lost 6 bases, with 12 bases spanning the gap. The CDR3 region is CASSEGSMDTQYF. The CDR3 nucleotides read TGCGCCAGCAGCGAAGGCTCCATGGATACGCAGTATTTT.

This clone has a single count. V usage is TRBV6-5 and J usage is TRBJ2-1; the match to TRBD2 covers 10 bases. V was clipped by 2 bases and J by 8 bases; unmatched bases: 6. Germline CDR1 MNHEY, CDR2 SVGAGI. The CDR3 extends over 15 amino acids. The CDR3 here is CASSYGLAGVDEQFF. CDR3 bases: TGTGCCAGCAGTTACGGGCTAGCGGGAGTGGATGAGCAGTTCTTC.

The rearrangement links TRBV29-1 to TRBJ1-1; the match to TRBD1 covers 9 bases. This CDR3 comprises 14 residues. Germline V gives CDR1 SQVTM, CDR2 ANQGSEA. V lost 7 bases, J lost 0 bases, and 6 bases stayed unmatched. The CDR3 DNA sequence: TGCAGCGGGGTATGGACAGGGGTGAACACTGAAGCTTTCTTT. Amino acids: CSGVWTGVNTEAFF.

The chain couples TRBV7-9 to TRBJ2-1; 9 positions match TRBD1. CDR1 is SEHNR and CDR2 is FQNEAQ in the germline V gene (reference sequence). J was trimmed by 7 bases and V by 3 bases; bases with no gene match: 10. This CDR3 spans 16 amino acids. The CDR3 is CASSLFRTGVWNEQFF. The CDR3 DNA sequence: TGTGCCAGCAGCTTGTTCCGGACAGGGGTTTGGAATGAGCAGTTCTTC. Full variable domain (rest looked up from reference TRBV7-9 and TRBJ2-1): DTGVSQNPRHKITKRGQNVTFRCDPISEHNRLYWYRQTLGQGPEFLTYFQNEAQLEKSRLLSDRFSAERPKGSFSTLEIQRTEQGDSAMYLCASSLFRTGVWNEQFFGPGTRLTVL.

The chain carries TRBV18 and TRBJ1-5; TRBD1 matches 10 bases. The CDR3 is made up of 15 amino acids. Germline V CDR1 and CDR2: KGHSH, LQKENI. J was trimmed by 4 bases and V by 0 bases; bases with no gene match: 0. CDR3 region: CASSPPGQGNQPQHF. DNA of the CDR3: TGTGCCAGCTCACCACCGGGACAGGGGAATCAGCCCCAGCATTTT.

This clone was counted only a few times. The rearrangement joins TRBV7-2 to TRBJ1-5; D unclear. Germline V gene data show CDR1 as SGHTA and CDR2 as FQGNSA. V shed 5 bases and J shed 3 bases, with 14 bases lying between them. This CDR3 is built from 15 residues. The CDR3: CASSLGSGNNQPQHF. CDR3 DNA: TGTGCCAGCAGCCTAGGTTCGGGAAACAATCAGCCCCAGCATTTT.

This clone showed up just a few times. The CDR3 spells CARSSGQGARDLYEQYF. As DNA, the CDR3 is TGTGCCAGAAGCTCGGGACAGGGGGCGCGGGACCTCTACGAGCAGTACTTC. The genes are TRBV5-3 and TRBJ2-7; 12 bases are a match to TRBD1. TRBV5-3 is given ORF status, its function remaining uncertain. The ends lost 3 bases at V and 3 bases at J; junction bases unmatched: 10. The CDR3 consists of 17 residues.

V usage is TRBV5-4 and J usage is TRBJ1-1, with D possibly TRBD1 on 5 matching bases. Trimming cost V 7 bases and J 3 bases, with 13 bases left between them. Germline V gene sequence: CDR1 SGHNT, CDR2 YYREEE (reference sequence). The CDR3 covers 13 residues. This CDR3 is CASWDVGDTEAFF. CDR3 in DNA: TGTGCCAGCTGGGACGTGGGGGACACTGAAGCTTTCTTT.

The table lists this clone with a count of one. In nucleotides, the CDR3 is TGTGCCAGCAGTCGAAAGTCAGGGGAAGGGTCCTACAATGAGCAGTTCTTC. Translated: CASSRKSGEGSYNEQFF. This chain uses TRBV5-4 with TRBJ2-1; D possibly corresponds to TRBD1 (6 bases). Trimming removed 5 bases at V and 1 base at J, with 19 bases between. The CDR3 length is 17 residues. Germline CDR1 SGHNT, CDR2 YYREEE (reference sequence).

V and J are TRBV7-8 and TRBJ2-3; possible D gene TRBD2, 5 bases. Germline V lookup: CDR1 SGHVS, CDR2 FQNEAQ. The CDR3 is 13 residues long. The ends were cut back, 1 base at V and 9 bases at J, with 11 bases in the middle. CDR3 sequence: CASSLGAGPTQYF. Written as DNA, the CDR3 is TGTGCCAGCAGCTTAGGGGCGGGCCCCACGCAGTATTTT.

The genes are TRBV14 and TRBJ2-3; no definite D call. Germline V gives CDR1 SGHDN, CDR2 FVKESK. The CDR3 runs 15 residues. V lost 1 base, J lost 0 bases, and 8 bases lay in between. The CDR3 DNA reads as TGTGCCAGCAGCCAAGTTACCCAAAGCACAGATACGCAGTATTTT. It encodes CASSQVTQSTDTQYF.

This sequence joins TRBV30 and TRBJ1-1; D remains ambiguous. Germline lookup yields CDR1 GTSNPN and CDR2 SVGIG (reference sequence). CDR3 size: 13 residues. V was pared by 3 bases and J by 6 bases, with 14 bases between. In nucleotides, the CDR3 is TGTGCCTGGAGCCCCATCCTCCAGTCTGAAGCTTTCTTT. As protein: CAWSPILQSEAFF.

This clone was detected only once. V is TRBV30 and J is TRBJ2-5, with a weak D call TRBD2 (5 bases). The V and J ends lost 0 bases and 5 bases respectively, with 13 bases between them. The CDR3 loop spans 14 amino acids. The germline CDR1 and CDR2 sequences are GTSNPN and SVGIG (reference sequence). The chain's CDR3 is CAWSVGGRRETQYF. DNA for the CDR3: TGTGCCTGGAGTGTCGGCGGGCGTCGGGAGACCCAGTACTTC.

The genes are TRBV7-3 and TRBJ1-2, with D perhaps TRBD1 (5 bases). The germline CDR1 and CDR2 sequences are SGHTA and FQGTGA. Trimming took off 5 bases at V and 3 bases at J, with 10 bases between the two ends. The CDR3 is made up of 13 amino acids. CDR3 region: CASSMGRDYGYTF. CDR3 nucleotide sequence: TGTGCCAGCAGCATGGGCAGGGACTATGGCTACACCTTC. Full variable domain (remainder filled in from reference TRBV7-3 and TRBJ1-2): GAGVSQTPSNKVTEKGKYVELRCDPISGHTALYWYRQSLGQGPEFLIYFQGTGAADDSGLPNDRFFAVRPEGSVSTLKIQRTERGDSAVYLCASSMGRDYGYTFGSGTRLTVV.

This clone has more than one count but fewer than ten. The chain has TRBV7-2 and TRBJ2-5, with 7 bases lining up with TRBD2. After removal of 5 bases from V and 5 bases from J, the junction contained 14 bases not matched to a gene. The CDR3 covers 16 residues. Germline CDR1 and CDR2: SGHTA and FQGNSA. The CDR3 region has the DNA TGTGCCAGCAGCGCCCCGGGTAGCGGGTCCCGTGAGACCCAGTACTTC. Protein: CASSAPGSGSRETQYF.

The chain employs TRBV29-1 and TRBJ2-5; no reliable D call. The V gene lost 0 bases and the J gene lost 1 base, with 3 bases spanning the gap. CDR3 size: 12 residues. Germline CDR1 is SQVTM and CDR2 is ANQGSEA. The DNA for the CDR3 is TGCAGCGTTGAAGAGGGCCAAGAGACCCAGTACTTC. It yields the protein CSVEEGQETQYF.